This T cell receptor beta chain is from a study of cytotoxic CD8 clonotypes in ibrutinib-treated CLL. Overall study: Once treatment had gone on for a median of about twelve months, range 6 to 36, response samples were drawn.

V was shortened by 4 bases and J by 8 bases, with 21 bases between the two germline ends. The CDR3 extends over 16 amino acids. Germline assignment: CDR1 MNHNS and CDR2 SASEGT. About this clone itself: Its antigen is as yet unknown.

For TCR beta libraries, roughly 2 micrograms of genomic DNA were obtained from cryopreserved PBMCs. The table came from immunoSEQ multiplex PCR; TCRdb's copy has only in-frame clones and leaves some out. The sample has about 120,000 clones, roughly 60% seen once; the top ten hold roughly 35%. Study results and caveats: Contraction or stability on treatment characterized the public clonotypes, which were uncommon.

This sequence was found in a human donor with chronic lymphocytic leukemia. The input for sequencing was PBMCs, taken after 24 months of ibrutinib treatment. The chain links TRBV6-1 to TRBJ2-1; D might be TRBD2 (6 bases). CDR3 sequence (DNA): TGTGCCAGCAGTGGGAAGCGGAGGACTACCCACGATGAGCAGTTCTTC. Protein sequence: CASSGKRRTTHDEQFF.